Ten or more counts support the clone carrying this TCR beta chain. Its antigen remains unidentified. The data originate from a study of T-cell memory formation after mild COVID-19. Across the whole study: Clustering of TCRs was largely donor specific. Study-wide findings and caveats: Clones that contracted from day 15 to 85 were balanced CD4/CD8, while later expanders leaned CD4+. Largely, contracting CD4+ clones fell within CM and EM, and contracting CD8+ clones within EMRA.

Germline CDR1 reads SGHTA; CDR2 reads FQGNSA. The V gene lost 5 bases and the J gene lost 4 bases, with 14 bases spanning the gap. The CDR3 extends over 14 amino acids. TCRdb reprocessed the 5' RACE reads via MiXCR and lists one record per CDR3 protein. The data hold 200,000 to 250,000 distinct CDR3 sequences, with 8% to 10% observed a single time. The J gene is TRBJ2-5, the V gene TRBV7-2, with D perhaps being TRBD1 or TRBD2 (6 bases each). This clonotype was obtained from a man younger than 35 who had mild COVID-19 (a few samples of this study predate the infection). Cell type and time point are not known. The sample consisted of PBMCs or a T cell subset sorted from them (not recorded which). The CDR3 nucleotides are TGTGCCAGCAGCGAGACCGGGGGCCTAGAGACCCAGTACTTC. It translates to CASSETGGLETQYF.